This T cell receptor (beta chain) was profiled in a study of OX40 agonist ivuxolimab in advanced cancers. Looked up from germline, CDR1 is SGHRS and CDR2 is YFSETQ. This CDR3 has 16 residues. Trimming removed 0 bases at V and 0 bases at J, with 12 bases between. Here immunoSEQ multiplex PCR was the method, and the copy in TCRdb shows in-frame clones only, minus some. The sample carries approximately 100,000 clones, approximately 88% recorded once. V gene TRBV5-1 combines with J gene TRBJ1-1, with a tentative D call TRBD1 (5 bases). This clonotype was obtained from an adult with an advanced solid tumor such as melanoma, head and neck, liver or kidney cancer. This material consisted of CD4+ or CD8+ T cells sorted from blood, taken in a trial of the OX40 agonist ivuxolimab. CDR3 protein: CASSLGIGAVNTEAFF. CDR3 DNA: TGCGCCAGCAGCTTGGGGATAGGGGCGGTGAACACTGAAGCTTTCTTT.